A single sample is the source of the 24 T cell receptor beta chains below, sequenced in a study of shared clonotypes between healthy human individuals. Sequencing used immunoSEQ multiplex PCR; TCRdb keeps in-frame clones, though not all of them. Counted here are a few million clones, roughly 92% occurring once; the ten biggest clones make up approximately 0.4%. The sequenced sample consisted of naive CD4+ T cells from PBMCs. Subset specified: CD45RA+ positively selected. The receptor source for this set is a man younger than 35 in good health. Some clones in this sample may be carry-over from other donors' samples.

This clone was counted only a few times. The chain's CDR3 is CASSLPGQKDQPQHF. For the CDR3, the DNA is TGTGCCAGCAGTCTGCCGGGACAGAAAGATCAGCCCCAGCATTTT. The gene calls are TRBV2 and TRBJ1-5; TRBD1 matches 7 bases. The CDR3 length is 15 residues. Germline CDR1 reads SNHLY; CDR2 reads FYNNEI. Trimming at V came to 5 bases and at J to 5 bases, leaving 9 bases not matched to a gene. The full variable domain, its missing parts supplied by reference TRBV2 and TRBJ1-5, is EPEVTQTPSHQVTQMGQEVILRCVPISNHLYFYWYRQILGQKVEFLVSFYNNEISEKSEIFDDQFSVERPDGSNFTLKIRSTKLEDSAMYFCASSLPGQKDQPQHFGDGTRLSIL.

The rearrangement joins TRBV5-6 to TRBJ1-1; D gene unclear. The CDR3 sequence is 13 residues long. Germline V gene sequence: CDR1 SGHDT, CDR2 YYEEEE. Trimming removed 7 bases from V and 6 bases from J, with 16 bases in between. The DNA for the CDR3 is TGTGCCAGCGGATGGGATGTCGGGGCTGAAGCTTTCTTT. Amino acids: CASGWDVGAEAFF.

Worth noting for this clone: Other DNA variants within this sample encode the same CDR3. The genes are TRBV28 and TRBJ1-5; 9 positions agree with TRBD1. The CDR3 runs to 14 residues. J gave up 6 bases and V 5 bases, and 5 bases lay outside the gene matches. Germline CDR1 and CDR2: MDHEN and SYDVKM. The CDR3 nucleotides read TGTGCCAGCAGTCCCACAGGGGGCAGTCAGCCCCAGCATTTT. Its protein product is CASSPTGGSQPQHF.

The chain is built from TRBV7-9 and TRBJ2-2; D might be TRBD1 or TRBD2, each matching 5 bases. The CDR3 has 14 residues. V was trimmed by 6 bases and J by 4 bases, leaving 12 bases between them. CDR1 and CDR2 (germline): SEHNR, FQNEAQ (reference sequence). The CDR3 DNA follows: TGTGCCAGCAGGTCCGGGGCCTCCACCGGGGAGCTGTTTTTT. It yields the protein CASRSGASTGELFF.

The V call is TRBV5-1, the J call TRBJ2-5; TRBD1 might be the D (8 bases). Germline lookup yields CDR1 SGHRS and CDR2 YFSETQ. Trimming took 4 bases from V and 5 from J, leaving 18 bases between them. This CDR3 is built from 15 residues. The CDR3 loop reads CASSETGQGGETQYF. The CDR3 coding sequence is TGCGCCAGCAGCGAAACAGGACAGGGAGGGGAGACCCAGTACTTC.

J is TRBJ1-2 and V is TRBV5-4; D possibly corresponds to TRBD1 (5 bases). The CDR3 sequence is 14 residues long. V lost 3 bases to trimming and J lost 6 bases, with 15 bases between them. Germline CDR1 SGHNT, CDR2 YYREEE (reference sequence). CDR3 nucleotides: TGTGCCAGCAGCTACCGTACAGGCACGAATGGCTACACCTTC. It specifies CASSYRTGTNGYTF.

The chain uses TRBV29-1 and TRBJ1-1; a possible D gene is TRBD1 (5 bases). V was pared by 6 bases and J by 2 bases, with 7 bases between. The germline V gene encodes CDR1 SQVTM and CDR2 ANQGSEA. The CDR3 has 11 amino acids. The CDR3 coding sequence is TGCAGCGTGGGGACCAACACTGAAGCTTTCTTT. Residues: CSVGTNTEAFF.

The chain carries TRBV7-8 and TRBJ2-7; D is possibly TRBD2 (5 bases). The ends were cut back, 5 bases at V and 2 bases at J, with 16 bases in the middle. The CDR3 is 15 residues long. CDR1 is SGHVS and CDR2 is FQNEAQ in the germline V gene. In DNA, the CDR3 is TGTGCCAGCAGCCTAGGCCCAGGACTCGCCTACGAGCAGTACTTC. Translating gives CASSLGPGLAYEQYF.

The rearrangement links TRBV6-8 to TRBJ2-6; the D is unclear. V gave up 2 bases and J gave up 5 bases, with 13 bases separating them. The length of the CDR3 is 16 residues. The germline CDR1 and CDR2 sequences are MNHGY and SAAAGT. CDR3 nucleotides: TGTGCCAGCAGTTACCCCGGCGGCAAAAGGGCCAACGTCCTGACTTTC. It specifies CASSYPGGKRANVLTF.

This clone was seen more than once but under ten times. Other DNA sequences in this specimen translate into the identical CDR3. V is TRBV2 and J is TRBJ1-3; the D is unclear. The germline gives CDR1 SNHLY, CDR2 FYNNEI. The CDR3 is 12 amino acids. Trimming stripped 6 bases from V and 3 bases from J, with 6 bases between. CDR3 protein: CASSEIGNTIYF. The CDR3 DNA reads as TGTGCCAGCAGCGAGATTGGAAACACCATATATTTT.

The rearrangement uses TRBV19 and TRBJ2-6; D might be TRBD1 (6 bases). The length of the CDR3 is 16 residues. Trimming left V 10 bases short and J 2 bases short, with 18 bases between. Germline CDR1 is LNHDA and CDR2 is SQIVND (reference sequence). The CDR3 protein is CATVGAGPTGANVLTF. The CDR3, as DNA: TGTGCCACCGTGGGGGCAGGCCCCACTGGGGCCAACGTCCTGACTTTC.

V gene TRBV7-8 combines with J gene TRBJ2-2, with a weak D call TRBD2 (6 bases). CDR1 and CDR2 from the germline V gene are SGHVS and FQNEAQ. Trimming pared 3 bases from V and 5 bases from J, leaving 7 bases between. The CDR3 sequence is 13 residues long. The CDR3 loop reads CASSFGGTGELFF. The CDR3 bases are TGTGCCAGCAGCTTCGGGGGAACCGGGGAGCTGTTTTTT.

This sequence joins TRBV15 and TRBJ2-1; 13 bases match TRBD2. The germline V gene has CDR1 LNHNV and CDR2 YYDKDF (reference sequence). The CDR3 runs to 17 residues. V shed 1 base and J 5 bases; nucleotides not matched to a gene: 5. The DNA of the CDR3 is TGTGCCACCAGCAGAGGGATCGGGACTAGCGGGAACAATGAGCAGTTCTTC. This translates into CATSRGIGTSGNNEQFF.

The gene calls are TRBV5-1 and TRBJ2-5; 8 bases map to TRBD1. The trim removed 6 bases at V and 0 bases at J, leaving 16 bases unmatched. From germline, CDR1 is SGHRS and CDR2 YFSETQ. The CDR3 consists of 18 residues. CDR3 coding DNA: TGCGCCAGCACCAGGGGACGGACAGGGATCCGGGACCAAGAGACCCAGTACTTC. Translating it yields CASTRGRTGIRDQETQYF.

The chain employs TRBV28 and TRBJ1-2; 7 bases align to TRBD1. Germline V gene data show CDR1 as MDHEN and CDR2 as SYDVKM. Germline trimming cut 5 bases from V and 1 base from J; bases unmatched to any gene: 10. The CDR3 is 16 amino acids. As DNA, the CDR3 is TGTGCCAGCAGTCCATCCGGGACAGCTAATAACTATGGCTACACCTTC. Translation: CASSPSGTANNYGYTF.

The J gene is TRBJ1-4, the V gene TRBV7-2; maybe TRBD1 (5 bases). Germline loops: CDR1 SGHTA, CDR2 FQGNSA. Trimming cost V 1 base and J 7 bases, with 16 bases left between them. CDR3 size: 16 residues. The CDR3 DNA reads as TGTGCCAGCAGCTTAGAGAAGCCAGGGCTGAGTGAAAAACTGTTTTTT. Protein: CASSLEKPGLSEKLFF.

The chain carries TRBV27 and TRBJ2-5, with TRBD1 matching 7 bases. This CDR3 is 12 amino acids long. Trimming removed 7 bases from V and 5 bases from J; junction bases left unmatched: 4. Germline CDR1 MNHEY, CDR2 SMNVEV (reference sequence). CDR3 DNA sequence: TGTGCCAGCACGGACAGGCGGGAGACCCAGTACTTC. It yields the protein CASTDRRETQYF.

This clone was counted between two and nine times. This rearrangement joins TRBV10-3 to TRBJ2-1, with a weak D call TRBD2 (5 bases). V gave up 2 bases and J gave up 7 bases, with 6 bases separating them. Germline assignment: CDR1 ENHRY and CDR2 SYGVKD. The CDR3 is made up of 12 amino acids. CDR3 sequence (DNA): TGTGCCATCAGTGAGAAGCGGAATGAGCAGTTCTTC. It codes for CAISEKRNEQFF.

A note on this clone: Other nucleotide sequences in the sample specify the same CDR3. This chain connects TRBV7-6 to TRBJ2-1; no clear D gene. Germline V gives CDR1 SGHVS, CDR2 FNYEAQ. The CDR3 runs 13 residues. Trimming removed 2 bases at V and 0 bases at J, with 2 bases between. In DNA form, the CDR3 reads TGTGCCAGCAGCTTAAGCTCCTACAATGAGCAGTTCTTC. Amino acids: CASSLSSYNEQFF. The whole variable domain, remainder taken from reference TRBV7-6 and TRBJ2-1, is GAGVSQSPRYKVTKRGQDVALRCDPISGHVSLYWYRQALGQGPEFLTYFNYEAQQDKSGLPNDRFSAERPEGSISTLTIQRTEQRDSAMYRCASSLSSYNEQFFGPGTRLTVL.

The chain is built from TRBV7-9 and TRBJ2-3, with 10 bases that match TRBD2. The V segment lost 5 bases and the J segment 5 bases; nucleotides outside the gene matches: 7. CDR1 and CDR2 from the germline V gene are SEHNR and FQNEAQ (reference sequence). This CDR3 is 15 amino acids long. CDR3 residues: CASSASGSQVDTQYF. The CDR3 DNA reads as TGTGCCAGCAGCGCTAGCGGGAGTCAGGTAGATACGCAGTATTTT.

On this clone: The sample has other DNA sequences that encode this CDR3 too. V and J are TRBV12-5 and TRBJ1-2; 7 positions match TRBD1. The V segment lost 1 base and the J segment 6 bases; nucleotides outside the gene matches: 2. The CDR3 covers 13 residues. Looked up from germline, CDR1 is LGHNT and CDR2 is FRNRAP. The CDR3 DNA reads TGTGCTAGTGGTTTGGCCACAGGGGATGGCTACACCTTC. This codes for CASGLATGDGYTF.

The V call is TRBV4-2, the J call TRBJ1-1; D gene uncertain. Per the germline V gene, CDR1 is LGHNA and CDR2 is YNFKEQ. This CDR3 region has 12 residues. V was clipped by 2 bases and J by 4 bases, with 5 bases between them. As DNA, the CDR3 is TGTGCCAGCAGCCAATCCTTCACTGAAGCTTTCTTT. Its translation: CASSQSFTEAFF.

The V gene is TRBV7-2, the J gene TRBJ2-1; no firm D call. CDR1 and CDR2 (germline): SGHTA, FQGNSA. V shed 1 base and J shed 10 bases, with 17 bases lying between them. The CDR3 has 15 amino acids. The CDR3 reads CASSLGRPPNAEQFF. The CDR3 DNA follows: TGTGCCAGCAGCTTAGGTCGTCCCCCAAATGCAGAGCAGTTCTTC.

The CDR3 DNA follows: TGTGCCAGCAGTCCAGTGGGTTCTGGGGCCAACGTCCTGACTTTC. This translates into CASSPVGSGANVLTF. This rearrangement joins TRBV28 to TRBJ2-6; D is unresolved. The V end lost 5 bases, the J end lost 1 base, and 9 bases lay between the germline ends. Germline CDR1 reads MDHEN; CDR2 reads SYDVKM. The CDR3 is 15 amino acids.